One and the same sample provided the 14 T cell receptor beta chains below, sequenced in a study of cytomegalovirus exposure and HLA in healthy donors. The PCR employed 60 Vbeta primers together with 13 Jbeta primers. TCRdb's table, derived via immunoSEQ multiplex PCR, lists solely in-frame clones and lacks some. Of about 88,000 clones in the sample, about 75% are singletons; the top ten hold around 5.3%. The sample consisted of PBMCs. These receptors came from a middle-aged woman in good health and CMV-seronegative.

This clone was observed at least ten times. The rearrangement links TRBV6-1 to TRBJ1-5, with a tentative D call TRBD1 (5 bases). Trimming pared 7 bases from V and 6 bases from J, leaving 16 bases between. Germline V gives CDR1 MNHNS, CDR2 SASEGT. The CDR3 spans 14 residues. In nucleotides, the CDR3 is TGTGCCAGCAAGAGCACAGGAGGGATTCAGCCCCAGCATTTT. Translated: CASKSTGGIQPQHF.

The chain is built from TRBV6-4 and TRBJ1-1; 9 bases agree with TRBD1. J was trimmed by 0 bases and V by 4 bases; bases with no gene match: 12. CDR3 length equals 18 residues. CDR1 is MRHNA and CDR2 is SNTAGT in the germline V gene. This CDR3 reads CASSGRHRGPYMNTEAFF. The CDR3 DNA sequence: TGTGCCAGCAGTGGCCGACACAGGGGGCCTTACATGAACACTGAAGCTTTCTTT.

Only a few counts were recorded for this clone. The chain employs TRBV9 and TRBJ1-2; no clear D gene. CDR1 and CDR2 (germline): SGDLS, YYNGEE. The CDR3 runs 15 residues. V lost 4 bases, J lost 4 bases, and 17 bases lay in between. The CDR3 spells CASSPLPSGSYGYTF. The CDR3 bases are TGTGCCAGCAGCCCCCTCCCCTCAGGATCCTATGGCTACACCTTC.

The rearrangement joins TRBV30 to TRBJ2-1, with 11 bases identical to TRBD2. The CDR3 spans 16 residues. The trim removed 2 bases at V and 0 bases at J, leaving 3 bases unmatched. The germline CDR1 and CDR2 sequences are GTSNPN and SVGIG (reference sequence). The CDR3 spells CAWSTGLAGSYNEQFF. The CDR3 coding sequence is TGTGCCTGGAGTACCGGACTAGCGGGCTCCTACAATGAGCAGTTCTTC.

This clone was counted between two and nine times. This sequence joins TRBV5-1 and TRBJ2-3; 7 positions agree with TRBD2. The germline V gene has CDR1 SGHRS and CDR2 YFSETQ. The CDR3 has 15 amino acids. With V trimmed by 5 bases and J by 4 bases, 10 bases remained unmatched. CDR3 nucleotide sequence: TGCGCCAGCAGACTGGGACTACCAGGCGCAGATACGCAGTATTTT. It encodes CASRLGLPGADTQYF. Full variable domain (rest looked up from reference TRBV5-1 and TRBJ2-3): KAGVTQTPRYLIKTRGQQVTLSCSPISGHRSVSWYQQTPGQGLQFLFEYFSETQRNKGNFPGRFSGRQFSNSRSEMNVSTLELGDSALYLCASRLGLPGADTQYFGPGTRLTVL.

This clone was detected only a few times. The CDR3 sequence: CASSLMIAGQHNEKLFF. DNA of the CDR3: TGCGCCAGCAGCTTGATGATAGCGGGACAACATAATGAAAAACTGTTTTTT. The V and J genes are TRBV5-1 and TRBJ1-4, with D perhaps TRBD1 (6 bases). The V and J ends lost 1 base and 4 bases respectively, with 17 bases between them. The CDR3 is 17 residues long. Per germline, CDR1 SGHRS and CDR2 YFSETQ.

Only one count was recorded for this clone. At one boundary the junction diverges from the germline segment, which might be a read error. The rearrangement joins TRBV5-4 to TRBJ1-1; D is uncertain. CDR3 length equals 12 residues. Germline V gene data show CDR1 as SGHNT and CDR2 as YYREEE (reference sequence). CDR3 DNA sequence: TGTGCCGGCAGCCAACAATACACTGAAGCTTTCTTT. It translates to CAGSQQYTEAFF.

This clone came up a few times. The chain joins TRBV4-1 to TRBJ2-1; 8 bases are shared with TRBD2. This CDR3 comprises 16 residues. Germline V gives CDR1 MGHRA, CDR2 YSYEKL. Trimming took 1 base from V and 3 from J; bases not matched to a gene: 5. The CDR3 is CASSQVFSGGYNEQFF. CDR3 DNA: TGCGCCAGCAGCCAAGTGTTCAGCGGGGGCTACAATGAGCAGTTCTTC.

The CDR3 DNA reads as TGTGCCAGCAGCTTGGGACCAGGGGGCAGCGGTCAGCCCCAGCATTTT. This gives the protein CASSLGPGGSGQPQHF. This rearrangement joins TRBV5-6 to TRBJ1-5; 8 bases are shared with TRBD1. V was pared by 0 bases and J by 6 bases, with 8 bases of the junction left unmatched. CDR3 length equals 16 residues. Per germline, CDR1 SGHDT and CDR2 YYEEEE.

V and J are TRBV30 and TRBJ1-1, with 7 bases that match TRBD1. This CDR3 contains 13 residues. The junction had 2 bases not matched to a gene; V was cut back by 1 base and J by 3 bases. Per the germline V gene, CDR1 is GTSNPN and CDR2 is SVGIG (reference sequence). CDR3 in DNA: TGTGCCTGGAGTGGACAGGGCTACACTGAAGCTTTCTTT. Translated: CAWSGQGYTEAFF.

V is TRBV14 and J is TRBJ2-2; 7 positions agree with TRBD1. CDR1 and CDR2 from the germline V gene are SGHDN and FVKESK. V shed 6 bases, J shed 4 bases, and the junction held 8 bases outside the gene matches. This CDR3 is built from 15 residues. The DNA for the CDR3 is TGTGCCAGCAGTTCGTCCACAGGGGTCACCGGGGAGCTGTTTTTT. Its protein product is CASSSSTGVTGELFF.

The chain combines TRBV5-1 with TRBJ2-7; TRBD1 matches 9 bases. V gave up 3 bases and J gave up 3 bases; unmatched junction bases: 7. The germline CDR1 and CDR2 sequences are SGHRS and YFSETQ. This CDR3 has 15 residues. The CDR3 loop is CASSYRQGDLYEQYF. CDR3 nucleotides: TGCGCCAGCAGCTACCGACAGGGGGATCTCTACGAGCAGTACTTC.

CDR3 bases: TGTGCCAGCAGCTTAGACGAGGGCTGGAGCACAGATACGCAGTATTTT. This gives the protein CASSLDEGWSTDTQYF. V is TRBV7-9 and J is TRBJ2-3; D possibly corresponds to TRBD2 (5 bases). This CDR3 region has 16 residues. V lost 1 base, J lost 0 bases, and 11 bases lay in between. The germline gives CDR1 SEHNR, CDR2 FQNEAQ (reference sequence).

The chain joins TRBV5-4 to TRBJ1-1, with D possibly being TRBD1 (6 bases). V was trimmed by 3 bases and J by 5 bases, leaving 17 bases between them. CDR1 is SGHNT and CDR2 is YYREEE in the germline V gene (reference sequence). This CDR3 has 15 amino acids. CDR3 sequence reads: CASSWGGQVGTEAFF. The CDR3 bases are TGTGCCAGCAGCTGGGGGGGGCAGGTGGGGACTGAAGCTTTCTTT.